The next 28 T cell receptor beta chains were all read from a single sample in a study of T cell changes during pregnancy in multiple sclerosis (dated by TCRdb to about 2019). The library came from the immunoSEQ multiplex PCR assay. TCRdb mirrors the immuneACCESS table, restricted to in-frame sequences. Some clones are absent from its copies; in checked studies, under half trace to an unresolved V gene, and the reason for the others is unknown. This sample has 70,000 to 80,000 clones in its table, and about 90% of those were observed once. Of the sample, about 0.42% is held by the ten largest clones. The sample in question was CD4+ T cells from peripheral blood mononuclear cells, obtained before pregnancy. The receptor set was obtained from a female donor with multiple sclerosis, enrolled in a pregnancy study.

CDR3 region: CATRVQGANTGELFF. In nucleotides, the CDR3 is TGTGCCACAAGGGTACAGGGGGCGAACACCGGGGAGCTGTTTTTT. The V and J genes are TRBV2 and TRBJ2-2; 8 nucleotides agree with TRBD1. After removal of 10 bases from V and 0 bases from J, the junction contained 7 bases not matched to a gene. The CDR3 extends over 15 amino acids. Germline CDR1 and CDR2: SNHLY and FYNNEI.

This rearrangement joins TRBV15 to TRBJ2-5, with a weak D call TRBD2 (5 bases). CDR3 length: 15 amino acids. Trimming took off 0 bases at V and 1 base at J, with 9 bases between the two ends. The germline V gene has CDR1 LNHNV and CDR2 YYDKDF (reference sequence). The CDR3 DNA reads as TGTGCCACCAGCAGAGATAGTGGGAGCCAAGAGACCCAGTACTTC. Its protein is CATSRDSGSQETQYF.

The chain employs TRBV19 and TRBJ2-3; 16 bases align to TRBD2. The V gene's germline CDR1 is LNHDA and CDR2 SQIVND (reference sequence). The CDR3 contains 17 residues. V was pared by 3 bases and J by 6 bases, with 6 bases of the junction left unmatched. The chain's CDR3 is CASSMYGTSGGDDTQYF. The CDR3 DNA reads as TGTGCCAGTAGTATGTACGGGACTAGCGGGGGGGATGATACGCAGTATTTT.

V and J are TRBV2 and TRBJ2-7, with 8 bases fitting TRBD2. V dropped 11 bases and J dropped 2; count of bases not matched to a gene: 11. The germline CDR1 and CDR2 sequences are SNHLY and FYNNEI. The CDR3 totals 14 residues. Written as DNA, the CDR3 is TGTGCCTCAAGAGCGGGGGCATTTACCTACGAGCAGTACTTC. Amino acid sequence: CASRAGAFTYEQYF.

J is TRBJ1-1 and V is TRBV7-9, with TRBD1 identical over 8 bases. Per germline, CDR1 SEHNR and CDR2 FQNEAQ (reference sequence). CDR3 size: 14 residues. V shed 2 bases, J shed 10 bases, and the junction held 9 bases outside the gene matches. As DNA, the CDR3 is TGTGCCAGCAGCTTAACTCGCAGGGGGCCGGCAGCTTTCTTT. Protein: CASSLTRRGPAAFF. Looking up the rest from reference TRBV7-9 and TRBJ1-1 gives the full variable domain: DTGVSQNPRHKITKRGQNVTFRCDPISEHNRLYWYRQTLGQGPEFLTYFQNEAQLEKSRLLSDRFSAERPKGSFSTLEIQRTEQGDSAMYLCASSLTRRGPAAFFGQGTRLTVV.

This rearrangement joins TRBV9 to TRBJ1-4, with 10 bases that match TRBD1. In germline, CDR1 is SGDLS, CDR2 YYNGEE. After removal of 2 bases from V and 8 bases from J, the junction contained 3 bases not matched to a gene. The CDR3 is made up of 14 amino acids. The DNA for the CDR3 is TGTGCCAGCAGCGTGACAGGGGGCCGAGAAAAACTGTTTTTT. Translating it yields CASSVTGGREKLFF. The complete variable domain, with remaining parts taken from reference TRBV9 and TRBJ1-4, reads DSGVTQTPKHLITATGQRVTLRCSPRSGDLSVYWYQQSLDQGLQFLIQYYNGEERAKGNILERFSAQQFPDLHSELNLSSLELGDSALYFCASSVTGGREKLFFGSGTQLSVL.

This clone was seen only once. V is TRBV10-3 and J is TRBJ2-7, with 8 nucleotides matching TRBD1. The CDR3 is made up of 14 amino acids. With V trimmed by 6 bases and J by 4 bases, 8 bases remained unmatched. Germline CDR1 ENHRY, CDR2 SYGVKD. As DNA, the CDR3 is TGTGCCATCAGAGAGGACAGGGTCGCGTACGAGCAGTACTTC. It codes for CAIREDRVAYEQYF.

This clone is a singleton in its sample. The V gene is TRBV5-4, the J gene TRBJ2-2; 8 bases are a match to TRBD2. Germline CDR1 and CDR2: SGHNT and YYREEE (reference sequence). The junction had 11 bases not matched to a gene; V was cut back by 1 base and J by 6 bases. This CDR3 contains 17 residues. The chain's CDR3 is CASSLYIGGGRSGELFF. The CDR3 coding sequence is TGTGCCAGCAGCTTGTATATCGGGGGGGGAAGATCCGGGGAGCTGTTTTTT. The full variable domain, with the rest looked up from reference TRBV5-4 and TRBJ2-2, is ETGVTQSPTHLIKTRGQQVTLRCSSQSGHNTVSWYQQALGQGPQFIFQYYREEENGRGNFPPRFSGLQFPNYSSELNVNALELDDSALYLCASSLYIGGGRSGELFFGEGSRLTVL.

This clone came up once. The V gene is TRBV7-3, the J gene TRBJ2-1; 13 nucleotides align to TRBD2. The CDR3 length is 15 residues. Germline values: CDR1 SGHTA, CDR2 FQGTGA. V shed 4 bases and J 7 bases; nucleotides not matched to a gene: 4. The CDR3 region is CASSSWTSGSNEQFF. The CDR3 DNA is TGTGCCAGCAGCTCCTGGACTAGCGGGAGTAATGAGCAGTTCTTC.

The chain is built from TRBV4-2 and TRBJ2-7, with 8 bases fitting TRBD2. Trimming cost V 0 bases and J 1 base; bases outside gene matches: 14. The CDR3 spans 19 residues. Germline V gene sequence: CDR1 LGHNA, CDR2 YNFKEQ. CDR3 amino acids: CASSQDSLGSGIRSYEQYF. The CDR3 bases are TGTGCCAGCAGCCAAGACAGTCTCGGTAGCGGGATCCGTTCCTACGAGCAGTACTTC.

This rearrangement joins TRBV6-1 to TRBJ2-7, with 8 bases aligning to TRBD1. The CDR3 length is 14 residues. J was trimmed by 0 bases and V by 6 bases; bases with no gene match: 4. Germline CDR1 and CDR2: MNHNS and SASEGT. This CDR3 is CASRGQGSSYEQYF. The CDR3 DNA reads TGTGCCAGCAGAGGACAGGGCAGCTCCTACGAGCAGTACTTC.

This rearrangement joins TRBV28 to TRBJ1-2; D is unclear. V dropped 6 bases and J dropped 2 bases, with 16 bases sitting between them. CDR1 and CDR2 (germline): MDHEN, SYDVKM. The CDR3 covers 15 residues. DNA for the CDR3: TGTGCCAGCAGCCCCACACTACCTAAGAACTATGGCTACACCTTC. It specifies CASSPTLPKNYGYTF.

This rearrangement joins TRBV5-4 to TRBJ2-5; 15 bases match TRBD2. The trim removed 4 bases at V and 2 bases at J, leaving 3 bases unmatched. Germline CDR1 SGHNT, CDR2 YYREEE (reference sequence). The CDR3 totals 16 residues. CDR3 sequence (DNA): TGTGCCAGCAGCCGGGGGACTAGCGGGGGGCAAGAGACCCAGTACTTC. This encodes CASSRGTSGGQETQYF.

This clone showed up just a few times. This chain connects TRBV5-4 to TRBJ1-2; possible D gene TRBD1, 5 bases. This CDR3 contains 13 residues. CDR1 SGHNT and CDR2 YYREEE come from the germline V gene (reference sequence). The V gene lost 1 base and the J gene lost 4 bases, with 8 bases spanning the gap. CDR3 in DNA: TGTGCCAGCAGCTTGAGACAGACCTATGGCTACACCTTC. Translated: CASSLRQTYGYTF.

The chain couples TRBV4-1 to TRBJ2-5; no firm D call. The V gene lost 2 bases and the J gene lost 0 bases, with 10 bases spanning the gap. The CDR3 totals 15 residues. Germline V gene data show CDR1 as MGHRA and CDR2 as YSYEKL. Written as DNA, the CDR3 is TGCGCCAGCAGCCAACACAGCTCCTACCAAGAGACCCAGTACTTC. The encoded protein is CASSQHSSYQETQYF.

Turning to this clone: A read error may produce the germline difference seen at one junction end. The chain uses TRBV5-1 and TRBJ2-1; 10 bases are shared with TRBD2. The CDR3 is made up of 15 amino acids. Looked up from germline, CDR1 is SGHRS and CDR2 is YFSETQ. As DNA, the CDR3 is TGCGCCAGCAGCGCAAGCGGGGGGGCATACAATGAGCAGCTCTTC. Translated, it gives CASSASGGAYNEQLF.

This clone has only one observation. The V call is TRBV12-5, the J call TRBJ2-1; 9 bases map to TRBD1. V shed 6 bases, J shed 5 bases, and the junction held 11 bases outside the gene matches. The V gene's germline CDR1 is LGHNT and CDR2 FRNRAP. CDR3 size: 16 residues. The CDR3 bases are TGTGCTAGTGGCCTGAACACAGGGGGCACACACAATGAGCAGTTCTTC. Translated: CASGLNTGGTHNEQFF.

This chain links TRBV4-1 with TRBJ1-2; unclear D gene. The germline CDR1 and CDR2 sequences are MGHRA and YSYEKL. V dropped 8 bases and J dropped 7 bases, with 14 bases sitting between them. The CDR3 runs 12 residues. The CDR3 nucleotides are TGCGCCAGCGGACTGACTTTTGGTGGCTACACCTTC. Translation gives CASGLTFGGYTF.

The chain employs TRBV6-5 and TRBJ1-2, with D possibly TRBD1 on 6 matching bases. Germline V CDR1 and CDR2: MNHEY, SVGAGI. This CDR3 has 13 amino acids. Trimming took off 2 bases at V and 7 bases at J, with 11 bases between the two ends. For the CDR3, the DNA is TGTGCCAGCAGTTACGCACAGGGTCTTGGCTACACCTTC. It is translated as CASSYAQGLGYTF.

The CDR3 nucleotides read TGCGCCAGCAGCTTTAGGACAGGGGGCTTTCGGGGGGCCTACAATGAGCAGTTCTTC. It is translated as CASSFRTGGFRGAYNEQFF. The rearrangement joins TRBV5-1 to TRBJ2-1, with 11 nucleotides matching TRBD1. J gave up 2 bases and V 2 bases, and 12 bases lay outside the gene matches. The CDR3 runs to 19 residues. Germline values: CDR1 SGHRS, CDR2 YFSETQ.

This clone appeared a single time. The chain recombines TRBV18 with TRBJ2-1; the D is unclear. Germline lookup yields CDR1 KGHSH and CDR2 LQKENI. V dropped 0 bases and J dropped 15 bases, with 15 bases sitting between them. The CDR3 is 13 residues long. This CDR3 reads CASSPPGLAYVFF. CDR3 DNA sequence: TGTGCCAGCTCACCACCGGGCCTCGCTTATGTGTTCTTC.

The CDR3: CASSQPSEGAIYGYTF. The CDR3 nucleotides are TGTGCCAGCAGCCAGCCGAGCGAGGGGGCAATTTATGGCTACACCTTC. The genes are TRBV4-2 and TRBJ1-2; 7 bases map to TRBD1. The germline V gene has CDR1 LGHNA and CDR2 YNFKEQ. The CDR3 runs 16 residues. V gave up 3 bases and J gave up 5 bases; unmatched junction bases: 12.

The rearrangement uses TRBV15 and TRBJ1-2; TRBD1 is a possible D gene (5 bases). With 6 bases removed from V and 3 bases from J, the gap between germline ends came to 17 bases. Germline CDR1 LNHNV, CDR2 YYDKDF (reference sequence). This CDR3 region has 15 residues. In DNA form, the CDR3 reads TGTGCCACCAGAAGATCAGGGAGCGGGTACTATGGCTACACCTTC. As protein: CATRRSGSGYYGYTF.

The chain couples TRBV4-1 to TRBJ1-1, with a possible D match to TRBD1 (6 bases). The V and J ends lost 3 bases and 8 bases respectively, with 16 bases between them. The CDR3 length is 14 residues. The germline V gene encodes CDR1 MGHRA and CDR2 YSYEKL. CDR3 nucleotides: TGCGCCAGCAGCCACCGTATTCACAGGGAAGAAGCTTTCTTT. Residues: CASSHRIHREEAFF.

The CDR3 DNA reads as TGTGCCAGCAGCCCCGGGACAGGGAATGAAAAACTGTTTTTT. Residues: CASSPGTGNEKLFF. The rearrangement joins TRBV28 to TRBJ1-4; TRBD1 agrees at 9 bases. Germline V CDR1 and CDR2: MDHEN, SYDVKM. V lost 6 bases to trimming and J lost 5 bases; unmatched junction nucleotides: 4. The CDR3 length is 14 residues.

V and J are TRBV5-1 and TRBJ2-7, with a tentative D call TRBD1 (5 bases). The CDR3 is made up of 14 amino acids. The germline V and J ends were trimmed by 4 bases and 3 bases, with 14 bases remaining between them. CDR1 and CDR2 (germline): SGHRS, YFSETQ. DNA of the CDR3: TGCGCCAGCAGCCTAGGACAAGGTAACTACGAGCAGTACTTC. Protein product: CASSLGQGNYEQYF.

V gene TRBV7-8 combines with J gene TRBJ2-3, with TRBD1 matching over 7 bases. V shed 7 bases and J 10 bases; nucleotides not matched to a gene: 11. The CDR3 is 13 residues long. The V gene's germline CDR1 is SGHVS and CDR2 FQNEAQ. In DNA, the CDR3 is TGTGCCAGCAACGAGGGGGCGGGCTCGGCGCAGTATTTT. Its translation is CASNEGAGSAQYF.

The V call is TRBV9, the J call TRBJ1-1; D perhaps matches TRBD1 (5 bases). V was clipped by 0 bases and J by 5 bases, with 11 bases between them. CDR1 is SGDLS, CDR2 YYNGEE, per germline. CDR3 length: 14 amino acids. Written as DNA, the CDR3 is TGTGCCAGCAGCGTAGGGGGGGGGAGGACTGAAGCTTTCTTT. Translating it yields CASSVGGGRTEAFF.